This T cell receptor beta chain was observed in a study of blood T cells in healthy people across ages. Trimming pared 0 bases from V and 0 bases from J, leaving 5 bases between. The CDR3 totals 14 residues. Germline V CDR1 and CDR2: DFQATT, SNEGSKA (reference sequence). It was with a sample-barcoded 5' primer and a J-beta primer mix that a second PCR of roughly 6 to 12 cycles was run. TCRdb re-analysed the 5' RACE reads in MiXCR, keeping a single row per CDR3 protein. Here the sample spans approximately 810,000 distinct CDR3 sequences, 29% being singletons. This clonotype was seen a handful of times. As yet, its antigen is unknown. Findings and limits, study-wide: Long-lived donors exceeded aged donors in naive CD4+ cells and diversity.

Sequenced material: blood. V and J are TRBV20-1 and TRBJ1-4, with D hard to call. The clonotype originates from a woman of 80 years or more in good health. CDR3 region: CSAREGATNEKLFF. For the CDR3, the DNA is TGCAGTGCTAGAGAGGGCGCAACTAATGAAAAACTGTTTTTT.